This TCR beta chain was identified during a study of cytomegalovirus exposure and HLA in healthy donors. V shed 6 bases and J 7 bases; nucleotides not matched to a gene: 10. The CDR3 covers 14 residues. Germline-derived CDR1 and CDR2 are WSHSY and SAAADI. The PCR used 60 Vbeta and 13 Jbeta primers. Only in-frame clones appear in the TCRdb table, and some are missing; sequencing was by immunoSEQ multiplex PCR. This sample's table has over 100,000 clones. This chain links TRBV10-2 with TRBJ2-7, with 9 bases identical to TRBD1. The receptor's source is a woman in her forties in good health and CMV-seropositive. Material for sequencing was PBMCs. The CDR3 coding sequence is TGCGCCAGCAGAATGGGACAGGGCTCCCGGGAGCAGTACTTC. Translated: CASRMGQGSREQYF.